This TCR beta chain stems from a study of T-cell reconstitution after alpha-beta-depleted transplantation in children (dated by TCRdb to about 2016). The study in broad terms: T-cell immune reconstitution after TCRalphabeta/CD19-depleted allogeneic hematopoietic cell transplantation in children was quantitatively tracked in the study by means of TCR repertoire profiling. The research as a whole found: Over the following months the frequencies of hyperexpanded clones went down, and after one year T-cell counts and TCRbeta diversity were mostly credited to newly produced T cells. In some patients, the high TCRbeta diversity seen at day 60 was put down to recipient T cells and intrathymic progenitors that had survived conditioning. Apparently early alphabetaT-cell count recovery about two months after transplant reportedly relied on only several hundred rapidly expanded clones derived from non-depleted graft cells.

In light of the paper, this sample's treatment or condition label describes: allogeneic hematopoietic cell transplantation with graft depleted of TCRalphabeta T cells and CD19 B cells. TCRalphabeta/CD19-depleted allogeneic hematopoietic cell grafts were given to the transplant recipients, all of whom were children. Reading the germline V gene gives CDR1 SQVTM and CDR2 ANQGSEA. Inclusive of the bounding cysteine and phenylalanine, the CDR3 is 14 residues long. This entry keeps only the CDR3 DNA: 42 bases, framed from base 1. V loses 5 bases, J loses 6 bases, and the germline ends lie 16 bases apart. Many counts were recorded for this clonotype. Its antigen remains undetermined. Base quality data are lacking; no much larger clone is found one base away. The method behind the library was PCR. Sequencing relied on an Illumina HiSeq 2500. TCR libraries were prepared with molecular barcoding, using unique molecular identifiers to normalize TCRbeta repertoire quantification. TCRdb passed the public sequencing reads through fastp at Q25 and MiXCR, retaining productive beta sequences. Each CDR3 protein gets just one entry, which takes the most common genes and DNA from the rows behind it. Within this sample are some 600,000 distinct CDR3 sequences, with roughly 13% of them counted one time only. Clones ranked in the top ten supply 2.2% of the sample.

The source is a male patient aged 10 to 17 who had a stem cell transplant for acute myeloid leukemia, so the T cells may come from the graft donor. Source: PBMCs, mostly from graft donor cells, taken 360 days after TCRalphabeta/CD19-depleted stem cell transplant. The chain uses TRBV29-1 and TRBJ2-2; the D gene is perhaps TRBD1, from 5 matching bases. The CDR3 here reads CSVIHPLGAGELFF. In nucleotide form, the sequence is TGCAGCGTTATTCATCCCCTAGGGGCCGGGGAGCTGTTTTTT.